A single sample is the source of the 12 T cell receptor beta chains below, sequenced in a study of Ad26.COV2.S vaccination and SARS-CoV-2 variants. TCRdb keeps only in-frame clones here, not all; method: immunoSEQ multiplex PCR. Among about 390,000 clones listed, roughly 90% were seen once. The treatment: some 19 received Ad26.COV2.S at low or high dose, single or two shots; about 5 received placebo; per-sample allocation not given. Sampling took place 63 days after the first vaccine or placebo injection. The specimen was peripheral blood, collected in a trial of Ad26.COV2.S vaccine versus placebo. The receptors come from a person between 18 and 60 years old who received the Ad26.COV2.S COVID-19 vaccine or a placebo.

The rearrangement joins TRBV2 to TRBJ2-5; D could derive from TRBD1 or TRBD2 (6 bases each). CDR3 length equals 14 residues. CDR1 and CDR2 from the germline V gene are SNHLY and FYNNEI. V was cut by 6 bases and J by 7 bases, with 18 bases left in between. Here the CDR3 reads CASRGTPDGGTQYF. The CDR3 DNA reads TGTGCCAGCAGGGGGACACCCGACGGGGGGACCCAGTACTTC. Full variable domain (rest looked up from reference TRBV2 and TRBJ2-5): EPEVTQTPSHQVTQMGQEVILRCVPISNHLYFYWYRQILGQKVEFLVSFYNNEISEKSEIFDDQFSVERPDGSNFTLKIRSTKLEDSAMYFCASRGTPDGGTQYFGPGTRLLVL.

V gene TRBV10-2 combines with J gene TRBJ2-5; 7 bases fit TRBD2. This CDR3 has 16 amino acids. The germline V gene has CDR1 WSHSY and CDR2 SAAADI. V was pared by 6 bases and J by 7 bases, with 17 bases of the junction left unmatched. CDR3 sequence reads: CASSRPTGERGVTQYF. As DNA, the CDR3 is TGCGCCAGCAGCCGCCCAACGGGGGAACGGGGGGTGACCCAGTACTTC.

The chain recombines TRBV18 with TRBJ2-3; D unclear. Germline V CDR1 and CDR2: KGHSH, LQKENI. This CDR3 region has 14 residues. Trimming shortened V by 1 base and J by 4 bases, and 9 bases separated the two germline ends. This chain's CDR3 is CASSPRLGADTQYF. The CDR3 DNA sequence: TGTGCCAGCTCACCACGTTTGGGCGCAGATACGCAGTATTTT.

The chain joins TRBV20-1 to TRBJ1-2; D ambiguous. Germline V gene lookup returns CDR1 DFQATT and CDR2 SNEGSKA (reference sequence). Deletions cut 6 bases from V and 3 bases from J, with 20 bases between. CDR3 length: 15 residues. The CDR3 here is CSASPSSGSHYGYTF. Written as DNA, the CDR3 is TGCAGTGCCAGTCCCTCTTCAGGTAGTCACTATGGCTACACCTTC.

This clone is a singleton in its sample. The chain uses TRBV10-2 and TRBJ2-7; D is unclear. With 1 base removed from V and 2 bases from J, the gap between germline ends came to 6 bases. The CDR3 sequence is 13 residues long. The germline V gene has CDR1 WSHSY and CDR2 SAAADI. The CDR3 reads CASSEWRTYEQYF. The CDR3 nucleotides are TGCGCCAGCAGTGAGTGGCGAACCTACGAGCAGTACTTC.

The CDR3 sequence is CASSGQGMNTEAFF. The CDR3, as DNA: TGTGCCAGCAGTGGACAGGGTATGAACACTGAAGCTTTCTTT. V and J are TRBV2 and TRBJ1-1, with 7 bases identical to TRBD1. This CDR3 is built from 14 residues. Losses at the gene ends were 4 bases for V and 0 bases for J; bases not matched to a gene: 2. Germline CDR1 SNHLY, CDR2 FYNNEI. Full variable domain (missing parts from reference TRBV2 and TRBJ1-1): EPEVTQTPSHQVTQMGQEVILRCVPISNHLYFYWYRQILGQKVEFLVSFYNNEISEKSEIFDDQFSVERPDGSNFTLKIRSTKLEDSAMYFCASSGQGMNTEAFFGQGTRLTVV.

This rearrangement joins TRBV4-3 to TRBJ2-7; D call uncertain. With 0 bases removed from V and 0 bases from J, the gap between germline ends came to 9 bases. The CDR3 has 15 amino acids. The germline V gene encodes CDR1 LGHNA and CDR2 YSLEER. The CDR3 coding sequence is TGCGCCAGCAGCCAAGATGACGGCAGCTCCTACGAGCAGTACTTC. It specifies CASSQDDGSSYEQYF.

This clone appeared a few times. The chain links TRBV7-9 to TRBJ1-6; 8 bases are a match to TRBD1. The V and J ends lost 4 bases and 10 bases, in that order; junction bases with no gene match: 9. This CDR3 has 15 residues. Germline lookup yields CDR1 SEHNR and CDR2 FQNEAQ (reference sequence). The CDR3 DNA reads TGTGCCAGCAGCTCGGGACAGGAAGCTGGGTCACCCCTCCACTTT. This encodes CASSSGQEAGSPLHF.

This clone was detected a few times. The chain links TRBV3-1 (or the pseudogene TRBV3-2) to TRBJ1-5; D is ambiguous. Per germline, CDR1 LGHDT and CDR2 YNNKEL (reference sequence). The CDR3 is made up of 11 amino acids. The V end was cut by 5 bases, the J end by 7 bases, with 6 bases between. CDR3 amino acids: CASSSTQPQHF. Here the CDR3 DNA reads TGTGCCAGCAGCTCTACCCAGCCCCAGCATTTT.

The chain recombines TRBV4-3 with TRBJ1-1, with 8 bases matching TRBD1. Per germline, CDR1 LGHNA and CDR2 YSLEER. This CDR3 region has 16 residues. V shed 0 bases and J 5 bases; nucleotides not matched to a gene: 8. The CDR3 is CASSQDQSRGRTEAFF. The CDR3, as DNA: TGCGCCAGCAGCCAAGATCAGAGCAGGGGGCGAACTGAAGCTTTCTTT.

The chain employs TRBV7-2 and TRBJ2-5; 7 bases match TRBD2. Unmatched junction bases numbered 13, after V lost 5 bases and J lost 4 bases. The germline CDR1 and CDR2 sequences are SGHTA and FQGNSA. The CDR3 has 16 amino acids. This CDR3 reads CASSPYVGGVGETQYF. The CDR3 DNA reads as TGTGCCAGCAGCCCCTACGTGGGGGGGGTGGGAGAGACCCAGTACTTC.

The V and J genes are TRBV3-1 (or the pseudogene TRBV3-2) and TRBJ2-5; 8 bases line up with TRBD1. The CDR3 spans 19 residues. CDR1 LGHDT and CDR2 YNNKEL come from the germline V gene (reference sequence). Losses at the gene ends were 3 bases for V and 5 bases for J; bases not matched to a gene: 20. The CDR3 DNA is TGTGCCAGCAGCCACCCCCCCGACAGGGGTTGGGGAACGAGGGAGACCCAGTACTTC. This translates into CASSHPPDRGWGTRETQYF.